This T cell receptor beta chain is from a study of patients and donors after allogeneic stem cell transplantation. Notes on this clonotype: A clone one base away is much larger, so this may be a read error.

TCRdb re-called the RT-PCR reads through MiXCR, storing one row per CDR3 protein. The sample has tens of thousands of distinct CDR3 sequences, about 5% seen once. V shed 6 bases and J shed 7 bases, with 21 bases lying between them. The CDR3 sequence is 15 residues long. Germline values: CDR1 KGHSH, CDR2 LQKENI. The sequenced sample was blood, either unsorted or a sorted T cell fraction (not recorded which). This clonotype was sampled from a human donor who was either an allogeneic HSCT recipient or a stem cell or donor lymphocyte infusion donor (not recorded which). It is not recorded whose cells these are; they may come from a transplant donor. V and J are TRBV18 and TRBJ1-2; D perhaps matches TRBD1 (6 bases). CDR3 in amino acids: CASSPDRQTSFGYTF. Here the CDR3 DNA reads TGTGCCAGCTCCCCCGACAGGCAAACATCCTTTGGCTACACCTTC.